These 5 T cell receptor beta chains share one sample of origin, sequenced in a study of blood T cell repertoires in COVID-19. Generated by immunoSEQ multiplex PCR, the TCRdb table keeps only in-frame clones and is missing some. The repertoire holds about 350,000 clones, approximately 90% seen once, with 3.5% to 4% in the top ten. The sample comprised peripheral blood. The source is an older woman with COVID-19, enrolled during active disease.

The DNA of the CDR3 is TGTGCCAGTAGTATTTCAGGGGGATGGAACACTGAAGCTTTCTTT. Translation gives CASSISGGWNTEAFF. J is TRBJ1-1 and V is TRBV19, with 7 nucleotides matching TRBD1. The CDR3 spans 15 residues. Trimming removed 3 bases from V and 1 base from J; junction bases left unmatched: 5. The V gene's germline CDR1 is LNHDA and CDR2 SQIVND (reference sequence).

The V gene is TRBV28, the J gene TRBJ2-7; 7 bases are a match to TRBD1. The V segment lost 1 base and the J segment 5 bases; nucleotides outside the gene matches: 8. The CDR3 length is 15 residues. The germline CDR1 and CDR2 sequences are MDHEN and SYDVKM. CDR3 amino acids: CASSLSGTAKNEQYF. CDR3 sequence (DNA): TGTGCCAGCAGTTTATCCGGGACAGCAAAGAACGAGCAGTACTTC.

The chain uses TRBV12-3 or TRBV12-4 and TRBJ2-7; D perhaps matches TRBD1 (7 bases). Deletions cut 7 bases from V and 7 bases from J, with 17 bases between. The CDR3 runs to 13 residues. This CDR3 reads CASTYRGGGEQYF. Here the CDR3 DNA reads TGTGCCAGCACCTACAGGGGAGGTGGTGAGCAGTACTTC.

This chain joins TRBV28 and TRBJ1-1, with D possibly being TRBD1 (6 bases). Per the germline V gene, CDR1 is MDHEN and CDR2 is SYDVKM. The CDR3 has 13 residues. Trimming cost V 5 bases and J 4 bases, with 11 bases left between them. Here the CDR3 reads CASSGQKGTEAFF. DNA of the CDR3: TGTGCCAGCAGTGGACAGAAGGGCACTGAAGCTTTCTTT.

This chain joins TRBV24-1 and TRBJ2-5, with TRBD2 identical over 11 bases. Germline V gives CDR1 KGHDR, CDR2 SFDVKD. The CDR3 is 15 residues long. The J segment lost 4 bases and the V segment lost 0 bases, leaving 0 bases of the junction unmatched. The CDR3, as DNA: TGTGCCACCAGTGATTTGACTAGCGGGGGAGAGACCCAGTACTTC. Translating it yields CATSDLTSGGETQYF.